The T cell receptor (beta chain) under discussion was sequenced for a study of cytomegalovirus exposure and HLA in healthy donors. Background on the study: Drawn from HLA-typed donors, 80 million to 95 million unique TCRs were held in an early data release.

Trimming left V 4 bases short and J 3 bases short, with 7 bases between. CDR3 length equals 13 residues. Germline CDR1 and CDR2: SGDLS and YYNGEE. Primers included in the PCR were 60 Vbeta and 13 Jbeta primers. Produced via immunoSEQ multiplex PCR; TCRdb's table is partial and in-frame only. In all, the sample yields 150,000 or so clones. The chain links TRBV9 to TRBJ2-2; no clear D. This receptor was identified in a woman between 18 and 29 years old in good health and CMV-seronegative. Sample: PBMCs. The CDR3 here is CASSRVDTGELFF. Written as DNA, the CDR3 is TGTGCCAGCAGCAGAGTAGACACCGGGGAGCTGTTTTTT.